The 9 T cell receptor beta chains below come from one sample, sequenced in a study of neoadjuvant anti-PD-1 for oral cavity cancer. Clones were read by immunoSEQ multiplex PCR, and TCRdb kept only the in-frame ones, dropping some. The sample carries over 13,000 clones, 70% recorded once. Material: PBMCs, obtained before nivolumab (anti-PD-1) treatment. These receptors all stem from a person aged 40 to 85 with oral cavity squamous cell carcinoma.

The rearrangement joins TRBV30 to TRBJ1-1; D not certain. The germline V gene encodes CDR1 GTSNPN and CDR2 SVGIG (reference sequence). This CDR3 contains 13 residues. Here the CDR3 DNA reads TGTGCTGGCCAACCGCACATGAACACTGAAGCTTTCTTT. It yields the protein CAGQPHMNTEAFF.

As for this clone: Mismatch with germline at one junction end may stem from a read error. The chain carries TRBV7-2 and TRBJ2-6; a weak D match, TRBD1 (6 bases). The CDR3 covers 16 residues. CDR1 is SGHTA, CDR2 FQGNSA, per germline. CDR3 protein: CANSSPTGLGANVLTF. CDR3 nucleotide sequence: TGTGCCAACAGCTCGCCGACAGGACTTGGGGCCAACGTCCTGACTTTC.

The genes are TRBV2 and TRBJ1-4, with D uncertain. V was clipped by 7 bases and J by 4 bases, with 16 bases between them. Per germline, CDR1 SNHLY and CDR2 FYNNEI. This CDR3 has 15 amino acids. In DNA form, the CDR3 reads TGTGCCAGCATAACCCGGACGGAGAATAATGAAAAACTGTTTTTT. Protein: CASITRTENNEKLFF.

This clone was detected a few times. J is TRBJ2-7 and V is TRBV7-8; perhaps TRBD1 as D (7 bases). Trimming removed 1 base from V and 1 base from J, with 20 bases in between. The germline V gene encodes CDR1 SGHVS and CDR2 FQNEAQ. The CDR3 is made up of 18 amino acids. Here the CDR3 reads CASSLVWGVPGQSYEQYF. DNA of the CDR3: TGTGCCAGCAGCTTAGTATGGGGGGTCCCGGGACAGTCCTACGAGCAGTACTTC.

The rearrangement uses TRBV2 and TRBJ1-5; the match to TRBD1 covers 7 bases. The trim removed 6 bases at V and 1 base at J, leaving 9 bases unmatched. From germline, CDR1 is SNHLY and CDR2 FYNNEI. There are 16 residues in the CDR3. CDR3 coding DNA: TGTGCCAGCAGCCCCGACAGGGTCGGGAGCAATCAGCCCCAGCATTTT. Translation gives CASSPDRVGSNQPQHF.

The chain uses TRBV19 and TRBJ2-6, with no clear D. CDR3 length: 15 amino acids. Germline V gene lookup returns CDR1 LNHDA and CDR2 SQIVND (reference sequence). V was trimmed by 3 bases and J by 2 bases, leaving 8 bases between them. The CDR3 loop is CASSIPGAGANVLTF. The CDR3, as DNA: TGTGCCAGTAGTATCCCAGGTGCTGGGGCCAACGTCCTGACTTTC. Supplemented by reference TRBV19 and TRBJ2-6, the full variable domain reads DGGITQSPKYLFRKEGQNVTLSCEQNLNHDAMYWYRQDPGQGLRLIYYSQIVNDFQKGDIAEGYSVSREKKESFPLTVTSAQKNPTAFYLCASSIPGAGANVLTFGAGSRLTVL.

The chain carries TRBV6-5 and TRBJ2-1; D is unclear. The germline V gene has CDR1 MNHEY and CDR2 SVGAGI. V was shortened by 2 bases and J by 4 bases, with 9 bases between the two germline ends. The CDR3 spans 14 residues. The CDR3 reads CASSYQHPYNEQFF. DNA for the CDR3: TGTGCCAGCAGTTACCAGCATCCGTACAATGAGCAGTTCTTC.

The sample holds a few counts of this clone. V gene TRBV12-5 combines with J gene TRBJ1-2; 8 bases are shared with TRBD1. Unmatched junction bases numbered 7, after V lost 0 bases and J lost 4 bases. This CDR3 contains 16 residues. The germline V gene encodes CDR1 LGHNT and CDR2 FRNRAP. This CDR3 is CASGLVQGAQGYGYTF. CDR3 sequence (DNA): TGTGCTAGTGGTTTGGTTCAGGGGGCGCAGGGCTATGGCTACACCTTC.

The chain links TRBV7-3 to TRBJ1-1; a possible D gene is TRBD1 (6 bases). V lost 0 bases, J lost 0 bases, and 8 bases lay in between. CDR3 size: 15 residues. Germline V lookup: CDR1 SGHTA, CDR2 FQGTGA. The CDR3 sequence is CASSLTTGMNTEAFF. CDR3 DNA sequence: TGTGCCAGCAGCTTAACTACAGGGATGAACACTGAAGCTTTCTTT.